These 8 T cell receptor beta chains came from one sample sequenced in a study of T cells in women clearing cervical HPV infection. Measured with immunoSEQ multiplex PCR; TCRdb has only the in-frame clones, and not every one. Across roughly 30,000 clones, the top ten clones capture about 3.4% of the sample. Sequencing input: blood buffy coat. These receptors came from a woman aged 18-70 years with a cervical HPV16 infection that either progressed to CIN3+ or cleared (not recorded which).

According to its frequency, this clone is medium-sized. Read data end 3 residues before the CDR3 end; the end is taken from the germline J gene. V is TRBV5-6 and J is TRBJ1-2; perhaps TRBD1 as D (5 bases). V shed 3 bases and J shed 0 bases, with 12 bases lying between them. The CDR3 consists of 15 residues. The germline V gene has CDR1 SGHDT and CDR2 YYEEEE. The CDR3 sequence is CASSSPRQSNYGYTF. CDR3 DNA, as far as it was read: TGTGCCAGCAGCTCCCCCCGACAGTCTAACTATGGC. Filled out from reference TRBV5-6 and TRBJ1-2, the complete variable domain reads DAGVTQSPTHLIKTRGQQVTLRCSPKSGHDTVSWYQQALGQGPQFIFQYYEEEERQRGNFPDRFSGHQFPNYSSELNVNALLLGDSALYLCASSSPRQSNYGYTFGSGTRLTVV.

For this clone: The read halts 3 residues ahead of the CDR3 end, with the missing end drawn from the germline J gene. The rearrangement links TRBV10-3 to TRBJ1-2; TRBD1 matches 12 bases. Germline V gene data show CDR1 as ENHRY and CDR2 as SYGVKD. Trimming cost V 6 bases and J 3 bases; bases outside gene matches: 2. The CDR3 sequence is 14 residues long. The CDR3 is CAIRGQGADYGYTF. The CDR3 DNA, read in part, is TGTGCCATCAGGGGACAGGGGGCGGACTATGGC.

As to this clone: The observed sequence ends 3 residues before the CDR3 terminus, with the missing tail filled in from the germline J gene. This sequence joins TRBV6-2 or TRBV6-3 and TRBJ1-6; TRBD1 aligns across 8 bases. This CDR3 is built from 14 residues. In germline, CDR1 is MNHEY, CDR2 SVGEGT. Trimming at V came to 6 bases and at J to 8 bases, leaving 6 bases not matched to a gene. Incomplete CDR3 DNA: TGTGCCAGCAGACGGCAGGGGGCTGATTCACCC. This gives the protein CASRRQGADSP. The entire CDR3 is CASRRQGADSPLHF.

Notes on this clone: The missing CDR3 end, 3 residues past where the read stops, is filled in from the germline J gene. This chain connects TRBV7-9 to TRBJ1-6, with TRBD1 matching 7 bases. V dropped 7 bases and J dropped 7; count of bases not matched to a gene: 7. The germline V gene encodes CDR1 SEHNR and CDR2 FQNEAQ (reference sequence). This CDR3 region has 14 residues. The CDR3 loop reads CASTRQGINSPLHF. CDR3 DNA (partial): TGTGCCAGCACCAGACAGGGAATCAATTCACCC.

A note on this clone: The read is 3 residues too short to cover the CDR3 end, so that end is filled in from the germline J gene. The genes are TRBV5-1 and TRBJ1-1, with 9 bases identical to TRBD1. The germline V gene has CDR1 SGHRS and CDR2 YFSETQ. J gave up 1 base and V 5 bases, and 9 bases lay outside the gene matches. The CDR3 loop spans 16 amino acids. The CDR3 region is CASRFTGGTENTEAFF. The CDR3 DNA, read in part, is TGCGCCAGCAGATTTACAGGGGGCACGGAGAACACTGAA.

Note on this clone: The CDR3 end falls 3 residues outside the read, so it is completed with the germline J gene. This chain connects TRBV7-2 to TRBJ1-2; D gene uncertain. In germline, CDR1 is SGHTA, CDR2 FQGNSA. The CDR3 runs to 14 residues. The covered CDR3 bases are TGTGCCAGCAGCTTAGAAAAGTGGGCAGATACC. This codes for CASSLEKWADT. The entire CDR3 protein is CASSLEKWADTYTF.

A remark on this clone: The read finishes 3 residues shy of the CDR3 end, and the germline J gene is used to complete it. This chain links TRBV18 with TRBJ1-5; TRBD1 matches 8 bases. The CDR3 sequence is 16 residues long. CDR1 is KGHSH, CDR2 LQKENI, per germline. V lost 4 bases to trimming and J lost 1 base; unmatched junction nucleotides: 6. The part of the CDR3 DNA that was read is TGTGCCAGCTCACTGACAGGGGCTTTGAGCAATCAGCCC. Translated, it gives CASSLTGALSNQP. In full, the CDR3 is CASSLTGALSNQPQHF.

A word on this clone: The read is 3 residues too short to cover the CDR3 end, so that end is filled in from the germline J gene. This sample includes further DNA sequences coding for the same CDR3. The genes are TRBV7-2 and TRBJ1-3; TRBD1 is a possible D gene (5 bases). The CDR3 extends over 15 amino acids. V shed 3 bases and J shed 2 bases, with 11 bases lying between them. Germline values: CDR1 SGHTA, CDR2 FQGNSA. CDR3 sequence reads: CASSFGGLAGNTIYF. Partial CDR3 DNA: TGTGCCAGCAGCTTCGGGGGGTTGGCTGGAAACACC.